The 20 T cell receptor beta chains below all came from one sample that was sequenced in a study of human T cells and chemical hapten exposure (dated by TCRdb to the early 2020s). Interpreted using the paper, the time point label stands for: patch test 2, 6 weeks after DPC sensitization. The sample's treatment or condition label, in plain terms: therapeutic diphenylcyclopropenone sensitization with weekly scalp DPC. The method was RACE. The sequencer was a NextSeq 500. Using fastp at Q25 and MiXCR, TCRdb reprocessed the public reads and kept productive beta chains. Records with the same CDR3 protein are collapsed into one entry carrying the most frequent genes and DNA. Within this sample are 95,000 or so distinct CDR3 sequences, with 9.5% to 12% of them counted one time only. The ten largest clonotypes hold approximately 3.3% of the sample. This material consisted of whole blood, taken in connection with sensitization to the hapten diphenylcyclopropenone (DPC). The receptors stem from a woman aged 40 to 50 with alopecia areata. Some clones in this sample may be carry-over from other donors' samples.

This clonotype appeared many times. Written as DNA, the CDR3 is TGCAGCACAACGCCGGGACTAGCGGGAGGGCCGTCAGAGACCCAGTACTTC. Protein: CSTTPGLAGGPSETQYF. The V gene is TRBV29-1, the J gene TRBJ2-5; 16 bases map to TRBD2. CDR3 size: 17 residues. CDR1 SQVTM and CDR2 ANQGSEA come from the germline V gene. J lost 4 bases, V lost 8 bases, and 13 bases had no gene match.

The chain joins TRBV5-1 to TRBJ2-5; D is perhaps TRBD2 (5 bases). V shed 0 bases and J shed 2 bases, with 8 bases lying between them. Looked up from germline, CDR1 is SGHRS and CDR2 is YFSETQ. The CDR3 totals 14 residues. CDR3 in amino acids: CASSLAGVQETQYF. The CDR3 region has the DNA TGCGCCAGCAGCTTGGCCGGGGTACAAGAGACCCAGTACTTC.

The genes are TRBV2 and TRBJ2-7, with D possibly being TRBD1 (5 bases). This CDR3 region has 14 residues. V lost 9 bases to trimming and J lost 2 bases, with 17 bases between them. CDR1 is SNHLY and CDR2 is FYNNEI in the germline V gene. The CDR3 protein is CASGAQYTAYEQYF. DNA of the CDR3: TGTGCCAGTGGGGCCCAATATACAGCCTACGAGCAGTACTTC.

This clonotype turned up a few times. CDR3 region: CASSPTSPVTHNEQFF. The CDR3 DNA follows: TGTGCCAGCAGTCCTACTAGCCCCGTTACCCACAATGAGCAGTTCTTC. The V call is TRBV6-2 or TRBV6-3, the J call TRBJ2-1; maybe TRBD2 (6 bases). This CDR3 is built from 16 residues. Germline V CDR1 and CDR2: MNHEY, SVGEGT. With 5 bases removed from V and 5 bases from J, the gap between germline ends came to 19 bases.

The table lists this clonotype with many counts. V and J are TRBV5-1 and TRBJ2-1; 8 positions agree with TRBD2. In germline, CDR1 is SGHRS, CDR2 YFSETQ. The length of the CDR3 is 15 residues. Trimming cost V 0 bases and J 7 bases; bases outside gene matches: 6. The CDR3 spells CASSLGAGVTNEQFF. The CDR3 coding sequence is TGCGCCAGCAGCTTGGGAGCGGGAGTTACGAATGAGCAGTTCTTC.

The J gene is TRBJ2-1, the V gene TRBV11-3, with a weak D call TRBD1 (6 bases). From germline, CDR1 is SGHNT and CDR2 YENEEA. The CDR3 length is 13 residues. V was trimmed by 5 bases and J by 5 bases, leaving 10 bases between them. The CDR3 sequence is CASSTRQDNEQFF. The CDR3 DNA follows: TGTGCCAGCAGCACTAGACAGGACAATGAGCAGTTCTTC. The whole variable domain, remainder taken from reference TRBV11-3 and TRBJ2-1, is EAGVVQSPRYKIIEKKQPVAFWCNPISGHNTLYWYLQNLGQGPELLIRYENEEAVDDSQLPKDRFSAERLKGVDSTLKIQPAELGDSAVYLCASSTRQDNEQFFGPGTRLTVL.

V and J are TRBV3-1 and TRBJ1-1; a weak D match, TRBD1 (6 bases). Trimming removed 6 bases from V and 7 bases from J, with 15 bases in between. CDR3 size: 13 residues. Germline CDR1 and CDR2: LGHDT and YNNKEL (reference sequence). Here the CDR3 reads CASRLGTRNEAFF. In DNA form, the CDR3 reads TGTGCCAGCAGACTGGGGACACGTAATGAAGCTTTCTTT.

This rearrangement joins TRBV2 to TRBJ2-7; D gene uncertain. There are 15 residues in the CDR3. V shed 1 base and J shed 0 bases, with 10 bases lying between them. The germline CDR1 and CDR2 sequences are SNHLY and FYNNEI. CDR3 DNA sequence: TGTGCCAGCAGTGAAGGGCTAGGCGCCTCCTACGAGCAGTACTTC. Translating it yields CASSEGLGASYEQYF. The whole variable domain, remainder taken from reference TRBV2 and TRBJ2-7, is EPEVTQTPSHQVTQMGQEVILRCVPISNHLYFYWYRQILGQKVEFLVSFYNNEISEKSEIFDDQFSVERPDGSNFTLKIRSTKLEDSAMYFCASSEGLGASYEQYFGPGTRLTVT.

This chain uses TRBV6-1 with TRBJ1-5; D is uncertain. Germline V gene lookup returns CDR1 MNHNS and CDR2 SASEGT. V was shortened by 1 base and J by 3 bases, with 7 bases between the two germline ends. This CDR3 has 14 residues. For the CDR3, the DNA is TGTGCCAGCAGTGAAGAGCTCCACAATCAGCCCCAGCATTTT. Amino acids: CASSEELHNQPQHF.

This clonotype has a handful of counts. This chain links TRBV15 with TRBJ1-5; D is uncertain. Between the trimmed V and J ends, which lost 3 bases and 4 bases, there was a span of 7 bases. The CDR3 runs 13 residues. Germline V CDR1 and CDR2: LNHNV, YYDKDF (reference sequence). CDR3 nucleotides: TGTGCCACCAGCAGTGACGCTAATCAGCCCCAGCATTTT. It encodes CATSSDANQPQHF.

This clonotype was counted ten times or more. In DNA, the CDR3 is TGTGCCTGGAGTGGAGGGGTGTCGGCATATGGCTACACCTTC. This codes for CAWSGGVSAYGYTF. The V and J genes are TRBV30 and TRBJ1-2; a possible D gene is TRBD1 (5 bases). The CDR3 spans 14 residues. Germline V gene data show CDR1 as GTSNPN and CDR2 as SVGIG (reference sequence). Trimming removed 1 base at V and 5 bases at J, with 14 bases between.

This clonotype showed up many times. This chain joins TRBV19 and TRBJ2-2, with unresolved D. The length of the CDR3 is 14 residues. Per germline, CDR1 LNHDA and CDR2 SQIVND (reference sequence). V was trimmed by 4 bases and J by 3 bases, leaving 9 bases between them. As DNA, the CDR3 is TGTGCCAGTAGTACTCTTCTTCACACCGGGGAGCTGTTTTTT. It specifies CASSTLLHTGELFF.

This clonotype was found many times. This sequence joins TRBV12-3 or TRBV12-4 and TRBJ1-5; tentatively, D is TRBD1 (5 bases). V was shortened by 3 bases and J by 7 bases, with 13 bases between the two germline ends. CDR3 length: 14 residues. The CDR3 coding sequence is TGTGCCAGCAGTTTTGGGGCAATCGGGCAGCCCCAGCATTTT. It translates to CASSFGAIGQPQHF.

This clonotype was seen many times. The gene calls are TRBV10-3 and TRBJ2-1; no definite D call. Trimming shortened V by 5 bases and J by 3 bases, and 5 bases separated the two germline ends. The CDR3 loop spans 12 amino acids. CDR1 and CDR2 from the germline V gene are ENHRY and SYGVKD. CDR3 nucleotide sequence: TGTGCCATCAGTAGGGACTACAATGAGCAGTTCTTC. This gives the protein CAISRDYNEQFF.

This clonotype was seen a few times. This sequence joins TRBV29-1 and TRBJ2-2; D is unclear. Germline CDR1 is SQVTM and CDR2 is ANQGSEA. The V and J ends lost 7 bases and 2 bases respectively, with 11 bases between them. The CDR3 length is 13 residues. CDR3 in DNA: TGCAGCGCCTCAAGGCTCAACACCGGGGAGCTGTTTTTT. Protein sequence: CSASRLNTGELFF.

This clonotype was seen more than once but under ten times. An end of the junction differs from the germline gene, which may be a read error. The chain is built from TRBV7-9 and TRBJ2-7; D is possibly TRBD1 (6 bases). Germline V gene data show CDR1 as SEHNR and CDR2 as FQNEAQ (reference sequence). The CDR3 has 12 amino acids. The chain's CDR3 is CASSLEVQGLHF. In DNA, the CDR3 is TGTGCCAGCAGCTTAGAGGTACAGGGTCTGCACTTC. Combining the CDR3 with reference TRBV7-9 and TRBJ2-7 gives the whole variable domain DTGVSQNPRHKITKRGQNVTFRCDPISEHNRLYWYRQTLGQGPEFLTYFQNEAQLEKSRLLSDRFSAERPKGSFSTLEIQRTEQGDSAMYLCASSLEVQGLHFGPGTRLTVT.

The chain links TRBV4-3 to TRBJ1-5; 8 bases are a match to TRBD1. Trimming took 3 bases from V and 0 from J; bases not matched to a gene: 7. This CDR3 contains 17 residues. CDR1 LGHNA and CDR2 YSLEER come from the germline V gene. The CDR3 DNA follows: TGCGCCAGCAGCCAGGGGACAGGAGTGAATAGCAATCAGCCCCAGCATTTT. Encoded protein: CASSQGTGVNSNQPQHF.

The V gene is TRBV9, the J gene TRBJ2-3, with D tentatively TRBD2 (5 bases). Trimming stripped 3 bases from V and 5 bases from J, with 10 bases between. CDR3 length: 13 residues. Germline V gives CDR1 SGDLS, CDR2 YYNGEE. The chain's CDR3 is CASSADRGDTQYF. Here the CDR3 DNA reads TGTGCCAGCAGCGCGGACCGGGGAGATACGCAGTATTTT.

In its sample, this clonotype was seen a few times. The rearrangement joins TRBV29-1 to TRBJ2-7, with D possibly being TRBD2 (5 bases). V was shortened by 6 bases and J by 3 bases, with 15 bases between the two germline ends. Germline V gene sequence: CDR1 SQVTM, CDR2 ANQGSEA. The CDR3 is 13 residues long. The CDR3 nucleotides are TGCAGCGTGTCACTAGAAGTGGGCTACGAGCAGTACTTC. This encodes CSVSLEVGYEQYF.

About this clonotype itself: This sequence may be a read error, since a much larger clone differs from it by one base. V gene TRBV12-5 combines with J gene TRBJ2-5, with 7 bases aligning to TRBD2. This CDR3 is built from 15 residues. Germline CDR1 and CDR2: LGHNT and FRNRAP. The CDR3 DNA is TGTGGTAGTGGTTTGGGACTACAACCGGCGTTGACCCAGTACTTC. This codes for CGSGLGLQPALTQYF.